This entry is about one T cell receptor (beta chain). Its antigen is not known. The CDR3 runs to 13 residues. V was pared by 2 bases and J by 8 bases, with 13 bases between. Germline assignment: CDR1 SGHRS and CDR2 YFSETQ. This sample is drawn from a study of blood T cells in healthy people across ages. Regarding the study as a whole: Long-lived and aged donors differed, with more naive CD4+ cells and higher diversity in the long-lived.

Primers used in a second PCR of about 6 to 11 cycles were a sample-barcoded 5' primer and a J-beta primer mix. Through a template-switch adaptor with 12 random nucleotides, each cDNA molecule received a tag. Every sample gave at least 2.5 million paired-end reads containing CDR3. TCRdb called the 5' RACE reads again in MiXCR, with one record for every CDR3 protein. The table has some 1.5 million distinct CDR3 sequences, 28% seen once. This TCR was recovered from a woman in her twenties or thirties in good health. Sequenced material: blood. The rearrangement joins TRBV5-1 to TRBJ1-2; D remains ambiguous. The CDR3 reads CASSFGLGEGYTF. DNA for the CDR3: TGCGCCAGCAGCTTCGGGCTCGGAGAGGGCTACACCTTC.